This T cell receptor (beta chain) was recorded in a study of STAT3 mutations in large granular lymphocyte leukemia. Germline V lookup: CDR1 SGHDT, CDR2 YYEEEE. The CDR3 runs to 15 residues. J was trimmed by 8 bases and V by 4 bases; bases with no gene match: 10. As to this clone: The target antigen is unknown.

Study observations and caveats: Sampling intervals varied between patients and samples. TCR clonotype switching after therapy occurred in about 30% of the 18 patients. Clonal expansion was inferred from other time points because no sample existed at each clone's first appearance. Every T-cell large granular lymphocyte leukemia patient had at least one immunodominant TCR beta clonotype.

TCRbeta libraries averaged about 40,773 productive templates per sample. Generated by immunoSEQ multiplex PCR, the TCRdb table keeps only in-frame clones and is missing some. Of roughly 13,000 clones in the sample, 90% were seen once. The rearrangement links TRBV5-6 to TRBJ1-5; 9 nucleotides align to TRBD1. The sequenced sample was peripheral blood mononuclear cells. The TCR sequence derives from a man aged 35 to 55 with T-cell large granular lymphocyte leukemia. Some clones in this sample may be carry-over from other donors' samples. The CDR3 nucleotides are TGTGCCAGCAGCCAGGGACAGGGAGGTTTGGAGCCCCAGCATTTT. Translating it yields CASSQGQGGLEPQHF.